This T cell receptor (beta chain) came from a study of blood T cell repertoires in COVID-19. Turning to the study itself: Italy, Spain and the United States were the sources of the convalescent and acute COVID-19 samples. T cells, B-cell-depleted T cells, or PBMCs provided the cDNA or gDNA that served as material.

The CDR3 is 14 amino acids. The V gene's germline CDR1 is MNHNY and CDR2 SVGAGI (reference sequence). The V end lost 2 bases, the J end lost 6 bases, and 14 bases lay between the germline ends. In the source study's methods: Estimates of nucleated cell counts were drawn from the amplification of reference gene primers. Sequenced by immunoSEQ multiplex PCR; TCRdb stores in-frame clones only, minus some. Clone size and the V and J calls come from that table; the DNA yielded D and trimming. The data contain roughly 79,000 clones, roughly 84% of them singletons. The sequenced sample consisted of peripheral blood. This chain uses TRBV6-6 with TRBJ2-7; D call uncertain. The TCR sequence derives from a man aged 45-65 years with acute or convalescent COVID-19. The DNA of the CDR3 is TGTGCCAGCAGTTACGGAAACACCCGACTCGAGCAGTACTTC. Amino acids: CASSYGNTRLEQYF.